This T cell receptor beta chain derives from a study of neoadjuvant anti-PD-1 for oral cavity cancer. Study background: Patients without progression received a fourth nivolumab dose around day 43, then surgical resection on days 50-56.

CDR3 length equals 15 residues. With V trimmed by 3 bases and J by 2 bases, 5 bases remained unmatched. In germline, CDR1 is MNHEY, CDR2 SVGAGI. Overall study findings and caveats: TCR analyses covered only a few patients per response group.

Clones were read by immunoSEQ multiplex PCR, and TCRdb kept only the in-frame ones, dropping some. The table has about 7,600 clones, nearly 55% seen once. Stage II-IVA oral cavity squamous cell carcinoma was new and untreated by systemic or radiation therapy. As concerns this clone: The target antigen is unknown.

The chain recombines TRBV6-5 with TRBJ2-7; 9 bases agree with TRBD1. The specimen was tumor tissue, collected before nivolumab (anti-PD-1) treatment. The clonotype comes from a person aged 40 to 85 with oral cavity squamous cell carcinoma. This CDR3 is CASSYSGTGTYEQYF. CDR3 coding DNA: TGTGCCAGCAGTTATTCCGGGACAGGGACCTACGAGCAGTACTTC.